These 18 T cell receptor beta chains originate from one sample sequenced in a study of response to subunit inactivated influenza vaccine. TCRdb itself ran the RT-PCR reads through MiXCR, one entry per CDR3 protein. The sample includes hundreds of thousands of distinct CDR3 sequences, approximately 13% seen only once; the top ten take around 7%. The sample consisted of PBMCs from blood, taken 14 days before vaccination. These receptors all come from a man aged 45-65 years who received an inactivated influenza vaccine.

The V gene is TRBV12-3 or TRBV12-4, the J gene TRBJ2-7; TRBD1 matches at 9 bases. V was clipped by 5 bases and J by 5 bases; unmatched bases: 7. The CDR3 is 14 amino acids. The CDR3 nucleotides read TGTGCCAGCAGTACGGGACAGGGTCTTAACGAGCAGTACTTC. Translation gives CASSTGQGLNEQYF.

The rearrangement uses TRBV9 and TRBJ2-3, with 8 bases lining up with TRBD2. The CDR3 runs 16 residues. The V gene end was trimmed by 7 bases and the J gene end by 1 base; junction bases not matched to a gene: 11. Germline lookup yields CDR1 SGDLS and CDR2 YYNGEE. CDR3 DNA: TGTGCCAGCGGCTTCAGTAGCGGGGTCGGCACAGATACGCAGTATTTT. Translating gives CASGFSSGVGTDTQYF. Full variable domain (missing parts from reference TRBV9 and TRBJ2-3): DSGVTQTPKHLITATGQRVTLRCSPRSGDLSVYWYQQSLDQGLQFLIQYYNGEERAKGNILERFSAQQFPDLHSELNLSSLELGDSALYFCASGFSSGVGTDTQYFGPGTRLTVL.

The V call is TRBV28, the J call TRBJ2-5; a weak D match, TRBD2 (6 bases). Trimming took off 1 base at V and 5 bases at J, with 14 bases between the two ends. Germline CDR1 is MDHEN and CDR2 is SYDVKM. CDR3 length: 15 residues. The CDR3 DNA reads as TGTGCCAGCAGTTTATCCGCGGAGGGTAGGGAGACCCAGTACTTC. As protein: CASSLSAEGRETQYF.

This chain links TRBV29-1 with TRBJ2-7, with 8 nucleotides matching TRBD2. The CDR3 covers 12 residues. The V gene end was trimmed by 5 bases and the J gene end by 5 bases; junction bases not matched to a gene: 5. Germline CDR1 and CDR2: SQVTM and ANQGSEA. The CDR3 DNA reads as TGCAGCGTTAGCGGGAGCGACGACGAGCAGTACTTC. This codes for CSVSGSDDEQYF.

This clonotype was picked up a small number of times. This chain uses TRBV20-1 with TRBJ2-7; D possibly corresponds to TRBD2 (5 bases). This CDR3 contains 13 residues. V lost 3 bases, J lost 7 bases, and 16 bases lay in between. Germline V CDR1 and CDR2: DFQATT, SNEGSKA (reference sequence). CDR3 residues: CSARGAVSREQYF. The CDR3 region has the DNA TGCAGTGCTAGGGGAGCGGTCTCCAGAGAGCAGTACTTC.

This clonotype was recorded many times. An end of the junction differs from the germline gene, which may be a read error. The chain couples TRBV5-1 to TRBJ2-3; D might be TRBD2 (5 bases). Germline V gives CDR1 SGHRS, CDR2 YFSETQ. The CDR3 runs 14 residues. The CDR3 region has the DNA TGTGCCAGCAGCTTAGCTAGCAGCACAGATACGCAGTATTTT. It translates to CASSLASSTDTQYF. Full variable domain (missing parts from reference TRBV5-1 and TRBJ2-3): KAGVTQTPRYLIKTRGQQVTLSCSPISGHRSVSWYQQTPGQGLQFLFEYFSETQRNKGNFPGRFSGRQFSNSRSEMNVSTLELGDSALYLCASSLASSTDTQYFGPGTRLTVL.

This sequence joins TRBV19 and TRBJ2-1; weak D call: TRBD2 (6 bases). V lost 7 bases and J 3 bases, leaving 13 bases between the germline ends. This CDR3 is built from 14 residues. Looked up from germline, CDR1 is LNHDA and CDR2 is SQIVND (reference sequence). CDR3 DNA: TGTGCCAGTAATCGCGGGGAGTACTACAATGAGCAGTTCTTC. It translates to CASNRGEYYNEQFF.

This clonotype was picked up a small number of times. The rearrangement joins TRBV7-2 to TRBJ2-7; TRBD1 is a possible D gene (6 bases). Trimming cost V 5 bases and J 4 bases, with 12 bases left between them. The CDR3 contains 13 residues. CDR1 and CDR2 from the germline V gene are SGHTA and FQGNSA. DNA of the CDR3: TGTGCCAGCAGCAAAGGGACAACATACGAGCAGTACTTC. Translating gives CASSKGTTYEQYF.

This clonotype was detected ten times or more. The chain uses TRBV4-3 and TRBJ2-1; D is uncertain. The CDR3 is 14 amino acids. Trimming removed 0 bases at V and 2 bases at J, with 5 bases between. Germline V lookup: CDR1 LGHNA, CDR2 YSLEER. CDR3 sequence (DNA): TGCGCCAGCAGCCAAGAACAAGCCTACAATGAGCAGTTCTTC. Its translation: CASSQEQAYNEQFF.

This clonotype was seen many times. The chain recombines TRBV7-9 with TRBJ2-1; D possibly corresponds to TRBD2 (5 bases). Trimming left V 3 bases short and J 4 bases short, with 10 bases between. CDR3 length: 14 amino acids. The germline V gene has CDR1 SEHNR and CDR2 FQNEAQ (reference sequence). The CDR3 coding sequence is TGTGCCAGCAGCTTCGACTATACTTACAATGAGCAGTTCTTC. This translates into CASSFDYTYNEQFF.

The table lists this clonotype with a few counts. V is TRBV5-1 and J is TRBJ2-3; D call uncertain. Germline V CDR1 and CDR2: SGHRS, YFSETQ. V lost 0 bases, J lost 0 bases, and 11 bases lay in between. This CDR3 is 16 amino acids long. In DNA form, the CDR3 reads TGCGCCAGCAGCTTGGAAATCAGGTTCAGCACAGATACGCAGTATTTT. It codes for CASSLEIRFSTDTQYF.

This chain joins TRBV30 and TRBJ2-5, with 11 bases fitting TRBD1. CDR1 is GTSNPN and CDR2 is SVGIG in the germline V gene (reference sequence). J gave up 6 bases and V 2 bases, and 14 bases lay outside the gene matches. The CDR3 has 17 residues. The CDR3 nucleotides are TGTGCCTGGAGTTATCCTCGGGACAGGGGGTATGGGAAGACCCAGTACTTC. Translated, it gives CAWSYPRDRGYGKTQYF.

This clonotype has only a few counts. The V and J genes are TRBV19 and TRBJ2-3, with 11 bases fitting TRBD2. The CDR3 loop spans 16 amino acids. Germline CDR1 reads LNHDA; CDR2 reads SQIVND (reference sequence). After removal of 2 bases from V and 6 bases from J, the junction contained 7 bases not matched to a gene. CDR3 in DNA: TGTGCCAGTAGTATACTAGCGGGGGGCGCTGGCGATACGCAGTATTTT. Residues: CASSILAGGAGDTQYF.

At least ten counts were recorded for this clonotype. V usage is TRBV20-1 and J usage is TRBJ2-1; the match to TRBD2 covers 11 bases. Germline trimming cut 2 bases from V and 5 bases from J; bases unmatched to any gene: 5. Germline V CDR1 and CDR2: DFQATT, SNEGSKA (reference sequence). This CDR3 region has 15 residues. CDR3 nucleotide sequence: TGCAGTGCTAGATCTAGCGGGAGGACAAACAATGAGCAGTTCTTC. It codes for CSARSSGRTNNEQFF.

The chain recombines TRBV20-1 with TRBJ1-1, with 7 bases aligning to TRBD1. The germline gives CDR1 DFQATT, CDR2 SNEGSKA (reference sequence). The CDR3 has 14 amino acids. V was pared by 6 bases and J by 5 bases, with 12 bases of the junction left unmatched. The CDR3 spells CSARPPRGITEAFF. CDR3 coding DNA: TGCAGTGCCCGGCCCCCCAGGGGGATTACTGAAGCTTTCTTT.

The genes are TRBV15 and TRBJ1-1; 10 bases align to TRBD1. Germline CDR1 reads LNHNV; CDR2 reads YYDKDF (reference sequence). This CDR3 is built from 19 residues. The V and J ends lost 0 bases and 1 base, in that order; junction bases with no gene match: 11. CDR3 in amino acids: CATSRDFRGQGGRNTEAFF. CDR3 DNA: TGTGCCACCAGCAGAGATTTTCGCGGACAGGGGGGACGGAACACTGAAGCTTTCTTT.

This clonotype occurred a few times. The gene calls are TRBV6-2 or TRBV6-3 and TRBJ2-7; D may be TRBD2 (6 bases). The CDR3 covers 14 residues. Per the germline V gene, CDR1 is MNHEY and CDR2 is SVGEGT. Trimming took off 4 bases at V and 2 bases at J, with 12 bases between the two ends. This chain's CDR3 is CASSFPGLTYEQYF. The CDR3 coding sequence is TGTGCCAGCAGTTTTCCCGGACTAACCTACGAGCAGTACTTC.

V is TRBV11-2 and J is TRBJ2-5; the D is unclear. The V end lost 5 bases, the J end lost 3 bases, and 19 bases lay between the germline ends. Germline CDR1 and CDR2: SGHAT and FQNNGV. The CDR3 has 16 residues. CDR3 DNA: TGTGCCAGCAGCCAGCCCAGCTACGACGAGAAAGAGACCCAGTACTTC. Amino acids: CASSQPSYDEKETQYF.